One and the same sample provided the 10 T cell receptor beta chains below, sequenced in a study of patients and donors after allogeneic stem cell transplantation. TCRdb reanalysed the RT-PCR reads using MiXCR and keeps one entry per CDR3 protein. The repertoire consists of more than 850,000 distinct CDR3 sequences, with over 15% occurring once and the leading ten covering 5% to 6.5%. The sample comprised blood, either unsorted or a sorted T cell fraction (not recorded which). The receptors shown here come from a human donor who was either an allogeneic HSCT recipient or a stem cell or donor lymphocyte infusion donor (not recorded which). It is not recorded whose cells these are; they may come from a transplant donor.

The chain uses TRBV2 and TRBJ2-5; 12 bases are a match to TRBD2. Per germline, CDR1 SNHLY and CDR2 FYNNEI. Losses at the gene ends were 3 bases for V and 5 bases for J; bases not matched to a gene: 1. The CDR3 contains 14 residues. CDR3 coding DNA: TGTGCCAGCAGTGATACTAGCGGGGGGGAGACCCAGTACTTC. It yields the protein CASSDTSGGETQYF.

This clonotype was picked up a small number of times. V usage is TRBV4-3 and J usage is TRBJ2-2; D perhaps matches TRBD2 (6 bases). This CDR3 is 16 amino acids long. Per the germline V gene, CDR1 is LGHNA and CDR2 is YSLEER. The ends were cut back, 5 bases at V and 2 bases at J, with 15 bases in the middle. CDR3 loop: CASSFRGAPNTGELFF. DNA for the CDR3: TGCGCCAGCAGCTTTCGCGGGGCTCCTAACACCGGGGAGCTGTTTTTT.

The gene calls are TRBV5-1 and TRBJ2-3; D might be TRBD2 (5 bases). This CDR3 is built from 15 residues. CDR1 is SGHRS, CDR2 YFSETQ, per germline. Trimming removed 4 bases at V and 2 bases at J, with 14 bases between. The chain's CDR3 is CASSAREVSTDTQYF. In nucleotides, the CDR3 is TGCGCCAGCAGCGCCCGGGAAGTGTCCACAGATACGCAGTATTTT.

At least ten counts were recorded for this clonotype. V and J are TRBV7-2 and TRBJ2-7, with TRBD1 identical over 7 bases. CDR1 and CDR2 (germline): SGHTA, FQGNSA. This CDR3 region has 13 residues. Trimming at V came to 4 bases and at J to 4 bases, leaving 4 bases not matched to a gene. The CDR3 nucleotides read TGTGCCAGCAGCTCGAACAGGGGTTACGAGCAGTACTTC. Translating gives CASSSNRGYEQYF. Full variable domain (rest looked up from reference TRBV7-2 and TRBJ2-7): GAGVSQSPSNKVTEKGKDVELRCDPISGHTALYWYRQSLGQGLEFLIYFQGNSAPDKSGLPSDRFSAERTGGSVSTLTIQRTQQEDSAVYLCASSSNRGYEQYFGPGTRLTVT.

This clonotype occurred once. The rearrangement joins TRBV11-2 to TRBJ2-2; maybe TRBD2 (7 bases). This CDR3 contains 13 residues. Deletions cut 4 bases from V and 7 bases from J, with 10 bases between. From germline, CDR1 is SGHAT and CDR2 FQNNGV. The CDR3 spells CASSWEGVGELFF. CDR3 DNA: TGTGCCAGCAGCTGGGAGGGGGTCGGGGAGCTGTTTTTT.

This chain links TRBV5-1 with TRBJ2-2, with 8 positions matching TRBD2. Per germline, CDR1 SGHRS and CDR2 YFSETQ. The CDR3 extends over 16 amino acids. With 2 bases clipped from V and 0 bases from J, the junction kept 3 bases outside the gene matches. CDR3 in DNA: TGCGCCAGCAGCTTAGCGGGAGTCGCGAACACCGGGGAGCTGTTTTTT. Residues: CASSLAGVANTGELFF. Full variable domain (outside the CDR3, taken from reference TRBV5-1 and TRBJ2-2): KAGVTQTPRYLIKTRGQQVTLSCSPISGHRSVSWYQQTPGQGLQFLFEYFSETQRNKGNFPGRFSGRQFSNSRSEMNVSTLELGDSALYLCASSLAGVANTGELFFGEGSRLTVL.

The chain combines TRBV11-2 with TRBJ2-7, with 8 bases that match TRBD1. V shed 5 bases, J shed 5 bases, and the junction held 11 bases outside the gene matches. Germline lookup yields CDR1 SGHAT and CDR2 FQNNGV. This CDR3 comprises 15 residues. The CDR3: CASSLYRTGTDEQYF. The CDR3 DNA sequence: TGTGCCAGCAGCCTATACCGGACAGGGACCGACGAGCAGTACTTC.

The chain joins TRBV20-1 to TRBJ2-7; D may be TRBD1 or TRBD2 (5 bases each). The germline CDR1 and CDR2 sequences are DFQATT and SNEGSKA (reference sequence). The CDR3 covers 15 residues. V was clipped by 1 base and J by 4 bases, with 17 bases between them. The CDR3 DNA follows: TGCAGTGCTAGAGGGGGACCGCCGCCGGGTTACGAGCAGTACTTC. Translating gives CSARGGPPPGYEQYF.

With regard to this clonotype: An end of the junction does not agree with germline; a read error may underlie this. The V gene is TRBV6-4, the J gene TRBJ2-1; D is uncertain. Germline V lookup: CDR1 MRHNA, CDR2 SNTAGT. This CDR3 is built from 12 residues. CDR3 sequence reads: CASSDSPNEQFF. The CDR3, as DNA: TGTGCCAGCAGCGACTCCCCCAATGAGCAGTTCTTC.

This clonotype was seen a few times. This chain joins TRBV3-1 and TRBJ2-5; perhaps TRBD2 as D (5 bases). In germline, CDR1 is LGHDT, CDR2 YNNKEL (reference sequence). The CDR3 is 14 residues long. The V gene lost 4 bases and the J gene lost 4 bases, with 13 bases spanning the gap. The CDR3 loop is CASSLLTTGETQYF. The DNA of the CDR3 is TGTGCCAGCAGCCTACTGACTACTGGAGAGACCCAGTACTTC.